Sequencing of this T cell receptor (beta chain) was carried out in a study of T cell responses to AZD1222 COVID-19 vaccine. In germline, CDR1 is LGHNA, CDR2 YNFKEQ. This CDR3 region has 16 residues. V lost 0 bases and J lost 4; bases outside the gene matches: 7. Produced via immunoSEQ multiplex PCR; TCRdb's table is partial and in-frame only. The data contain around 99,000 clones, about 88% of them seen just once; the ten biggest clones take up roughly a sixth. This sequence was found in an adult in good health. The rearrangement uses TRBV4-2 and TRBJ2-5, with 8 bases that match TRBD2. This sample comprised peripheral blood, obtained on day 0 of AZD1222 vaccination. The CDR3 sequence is CASSQEPAGVGETQYF. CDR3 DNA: TGTGCCAGCAGCCAAGAACCAGCGGGGGTGGGAGAGACCCAGTACTTC.